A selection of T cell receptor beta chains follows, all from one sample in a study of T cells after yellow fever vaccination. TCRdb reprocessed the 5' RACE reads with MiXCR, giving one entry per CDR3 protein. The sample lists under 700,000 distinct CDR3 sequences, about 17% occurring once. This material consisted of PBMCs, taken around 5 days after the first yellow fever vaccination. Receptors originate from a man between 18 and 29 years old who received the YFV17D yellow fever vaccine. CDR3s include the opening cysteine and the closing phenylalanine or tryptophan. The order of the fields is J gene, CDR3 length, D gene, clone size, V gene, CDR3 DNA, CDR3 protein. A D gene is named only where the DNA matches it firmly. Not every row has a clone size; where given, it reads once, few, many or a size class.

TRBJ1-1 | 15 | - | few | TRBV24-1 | TGTGCCACCTGCATTCGGGGAGTAGCGAACACTGAAGCTTTCTTT | CATCIRGVANTEAFF
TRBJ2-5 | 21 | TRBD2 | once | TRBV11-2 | TGTGCCAGCAGCTTCCTTCCCCCCGGGGGACTAGCGGGGGGAACCCAAGAGACCCAGTACTTC | CASSFLPPGGLAGGTQETQYF
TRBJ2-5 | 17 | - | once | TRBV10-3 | TGTGCCATCAGTGAGTCGCGGGGACTCCTCTCATCACCGGCCCAGTACTTC | CAISESRGLLSSPAQYF
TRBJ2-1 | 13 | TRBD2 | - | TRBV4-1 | TGCGCCAGCAGCCCCCGGACTAGCGGGGGTGCGTTCTTC | CASSPRTSGGAFF
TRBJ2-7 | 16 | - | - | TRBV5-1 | TGCGCCAGCAGCCCTAACCCGGACAGTGCCTACTACGAGCAGTACTTC | CASSPNPDSAYYEQYF
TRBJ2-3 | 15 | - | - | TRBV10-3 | TGTGCCATCAGTCCCTCAGGCTTCAGCACAGATACGCAGTATTTT | CAISPSGFSTDTQYF
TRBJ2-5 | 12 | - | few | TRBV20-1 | TGCAGTGCTCGAGCAGGTGGAGAGACCCAGTACTTC | CSARAGGETQYF
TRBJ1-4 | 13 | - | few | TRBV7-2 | TGTGCCAGCAGCTTATTCGTGGGTGAAAAACTGTTTTTT | CASSLFVGEKLFF
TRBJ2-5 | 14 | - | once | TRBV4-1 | TGCGCCAGCAGCCAAGACCGCAAACAAGAGACCCAGTACTTC | CASSQDRKQETQYF
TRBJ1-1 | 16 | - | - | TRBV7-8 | TGTGCCAGCAGCTTCCGGACACGGTTCATGAACACTGAAGCTTTCTTT | CASSFRTRFMNTEAFF
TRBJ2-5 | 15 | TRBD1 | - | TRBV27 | TGTGCCAGCAGCCAGTTCGACAGGGATGTTTTGACCCAGTACTTC | CASSQFDRDVLTQYF
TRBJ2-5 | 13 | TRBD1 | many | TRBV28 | TGTGCCAGCAGTTTAAGGGGGCCTGGGACCCAGTACTTC | CASSLRGPGTQYF
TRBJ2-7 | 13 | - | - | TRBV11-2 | TGTGCCAGCAGCCCCCCGGGACGCCCCGTGGAGTACTTC | CASSPPGRPVEYF
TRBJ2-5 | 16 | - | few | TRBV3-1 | TGTGCCAGCAGCCAAGATCCCCAAATAGCACGGGAGACCCAGTACTTC | CASSQDPQIARETQYF
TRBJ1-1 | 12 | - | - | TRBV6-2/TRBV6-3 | TGTGCCAGCAATGCCGGGAACACTGAAGCTTTCTTT | CASNAGNTEAFF
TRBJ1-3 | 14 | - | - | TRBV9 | TGTGCCAGCAGCGCAGGAGTCTCTGGAAACACCATATATTTT | CASSAGVSGNTIYF
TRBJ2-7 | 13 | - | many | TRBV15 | TGTGCCACCAGCTTGTCAGTCTCCTACGAGCAGTACTTC | CATSLSVSYEQYF
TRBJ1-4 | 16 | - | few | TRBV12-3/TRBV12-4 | TGTGCCAGCAGTTTTACCGGATCGGCTACGCGGGAAAAACTGTTTTTT | CASSFTGSATREKLFF
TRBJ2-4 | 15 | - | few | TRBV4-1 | TGCGCCAGCAGCCAGGACAGAATAGCCAAAAACATTCAGTACTTC | CASSQDRIAKNIQYF
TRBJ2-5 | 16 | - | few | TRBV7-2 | TGTGCCAGCAGCTCAACTTTTTTTCAGGGGCGAGAGACCCAGTACTTC | CASSSTFFQGRETQYF
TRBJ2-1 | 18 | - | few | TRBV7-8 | TGTGCCAGCAGCTCCCTATCGCTTAGGGGAAGGGAATTGAATGAGCAGTTCTTC | CASSSLSLRGRELNEQFF
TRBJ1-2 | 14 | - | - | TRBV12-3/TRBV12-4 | TGTGCCAGCAGTTCCAGCTCGGGGTTATATGGCTACACCTTC | CASSSSSGLYGYTF
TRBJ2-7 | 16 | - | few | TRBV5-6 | TGTGCCAGCAGCTTGGCGGTGCATACCTCTACGGGCGAGCAGTACTTC | CASSLAVHTSTGEQYF
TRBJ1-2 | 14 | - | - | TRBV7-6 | TGTGCCAGCAGCTTAGGGACAGACCACTATGGCTACACCTTC | CASSLGTDHYGYTF